The 30 T cell receptor beta chains reported below all come from one sample, sequenced in a study of shared clonotypes between healthy human individuals. Profiled with immunoSEQ multiplex PCR; TCRdb holds only in-frame clones, not every one. The repertoire holds 2 million to 3 million clones, with 90% to 95% as singletons. The sample consisted of naive CD4+ T cells from PBMCs. The subset was: CD45RA+ positively selected. Receptor source: a man between 18 and 29 years old in good health. Some clones in this sample may be carry-over from other donors' samples.

A remark on this clone: At the DNA level, this CDR3 is encoded by other sequences in the same sample as well. The chain carries TRBV18 and TRBJ1-5; no firm D call. Trimming removed 4 bases from V and 0 bases from J, with 4 bases in between. Germline V gene lookup returns CDR1 KGHSH and CDR2 LQKENI. There are 13 residues in the CDR3. The CDR3 sequence is CASSLNSNQPQHF. The CDR3 coding sequence is TGTGCCAGCTCACTGAATAGCAATCAGCCCCAGCATTTT.

The chain recombines TRBV4-1 with TRBJ1-5; possible D gene TRBD1, 5 bases. The V gene's germline CDR1 is MGHRA and CDR2 YSYEKL. CDR3 size: 13 residues. Trimming cost V 0 bases and J 14 bases, with 14 bases left between them. CDR3 loop: CASSQELRQKKHF. The CDR3 DNA follows: TGCGCCAGCAGCCAAGAACTTCGACAGAAGAAGCATTTT.

The chain links TRBV6-5 to TRBJ2-1; tentatively, D is TRBD2 (6 bases). Trimming cost V 6 bases and J 6 bases, with 12 bases left between them. The germline CDR1 and CDR2 sequences are MNHEY and SVGAGI. This CDR3 contains 13 residues. This CDR3 reads CASRIGGANEQFF. CDR3 coding DNA: TGTGCCAGCAGGATAGGAGGGGCCAATGAGCAGTTCTTC.

The chain carries TRBV6-1 and TRBJ1-3, with a weak D call TRBD1 (5 bases). This CDR3 has 14 residues. Trimming took 3 bases from V and 2 from J, leaving 8 bases between them. Germline CDR1 reads MNHNS; CDR2 reads SASEGT. CDR3: CASSEGVAGNTIYF. As DNA, the CDR3 is TGTGCCAGCAGTGAGGGGGTCGCTGGAAACACCATATATTTT.

The chain recombines TRBV2 with TRBJ1-5; 8 positions match TRBD1. In germline, CDR1 is SNHLY, CDR2 FYNNEI. V shed 6 bases, J shed 11 bases, and the junction held 12 bases outside the gene matches. The CDR3 is made up of 14 amino acids. The CDR3 nucleotides are TGTGCCAGCAGGGGGACAGGATCATCAGGGGCCCAGCATTTT. Translating it yields CASRGTGSSGAQHF.

CDR3 region: CASSPFTMFGLGEGYTF. The CDR3 DNA reads TGTGCCAGCAGCCCATTTACTATGTTCGGCCTCGGGGAGGGCTACACCTTC. This rearrangement joins TRBV11-2 to TRBJ1-2; D is undetermined. CDR3 size: 17 residues. V dropped 5 bases and J dropped 8 bases, with 27 bases sitting between them. Germline V gene lookup returns CDR1 SGHAT and CDR2 FQNNGV.

The rearrangement links TRBV18 to TRBJ1-1; maybe TRBD1 (5 bases). The CDR3 sequence is 14 residues long. Germline CDR1 reads KGHSH; CDR2 reads LQKENI. V was cut by 0 bases and J by 5 bases, with 10 bases left in between. CDR3 in DNA: TGTGCCAGCTCACCACCGGTGGGGGAGACTGAAGCTTTCTTT. Translated, it gives CASSPPVGETEAFF.

V and J are TRBV5-1 and TRBJ2-3; the match to TRBD1 covers 9 bases. J was trimmed by 5 bases and V by 3 bases; bases with no gene match: 4. This CDR3 is built from 14 residues. The germline CDR1 and CDR2 sequences are SGHRS and YFSETQ. CDR3 nucleotides: TGCGCCAGCAGCTACGGACAGGGGCAAGATACGCAGTATTTT. It encodes CASSYGQGQDTQYF.

This clone was seen only once. CDR3 in DNA: TGTGCCAGCAGCTCCTCAAGCGGGAGGCAGTACTTC. It translates to CASSSSSGRQYF. V and J are TRBV6-1 and TRBJ2-7, with 8 bases fitting TRBD2. The CDR3 is 12 amino acids. J gave up 9 bases and V 6 bases, and 7 bases lay outside the gene matches. Looked up from germline, CDR1 is MNHNS and CDR2 is SASEGT.

This chain joins TRBV21-1 and TRBJ1-4. TRBV21-1 is tagged as a pseudogene. The length of the CDR3 is 14 residues. The CDR3 loop is CASSRPWTGEKLFF. As DNA, the CDR3 is TGTGCCAGCAGCCGACCATGGACGGGGGAAAAACTGTTTTTT.

The chain carries TRBV19 and TRBJ2-1; 7 nucleotides match TRBD2. The germline V gene encodes CDR1 LNHDA and CDR2 SQIVND (reference sequence). The CDR3 length is 16 residues. V lost 5 bases to trimming and J lost 0 bases; unmatched junction nucleotides: 7. This CDR3 is CASSAGANPSYNEQFF. In DNA, the CDR3 is TGTGCCAGTAGTGCGGGAGCCAACCCCTCCTACAATGAGCAGTTCTTC.

The J gene is TRBJ2-3, the V gene TRBV25-1; D is unclear. This CDR3 has 13 amino acids. Trimming took 1 base from V and 6 from J, leaving 8 bases between them. Germline lookup yields CDR1 MGHDK and CDR2 SYGVNS. The CDR3 DNA is TGTGCCAGCAGTGAATTCTGGGCGGATACGCAGTATTTT. It encodes CASSEFWADTQYF.

CDR3 sequence reads: CAWDRDRRFNEQFF. The DNA for the CDR3 is TGTGCCTGGGACCGGGACAGGCGGTTCAATGAGCAGTTCTTC. The chain couples TRBV30 to TRBJ2-1, with 8 nucleotides matching TRBD1. Trimming removed 5 bases from V and 6 bases from J; junction bases left unmatched: 9. Germline V gene sequence: CDR1 GTSNPN, CDR2 SVGIG (reference sequence). This CDR3 comprises 14 residues.

The gene calls are TRBV4-3 and TRBJ1-5, with D perhaps TRBD1 (6 bases). V was cut by 4 bases and J by 1 base, with 20 bases left in between. Germline V gives CDR1 LGHNA, CDR2 YSLEER. The CDR3 has 18 amino acids. Here the CDR3 reads CASSLLPPSGTSNQPQHF. The CDR3, as DNA: TGCGCCAGCAGCCTTCTGCCGCCAAGCGGGACAAGCAATCAGCCCCAGCATTTT.

This sequence joins TRBV10-2 and TRBJ1-4; D unclear. V was shortened by 8 bases and J by 5 bases, with 6 bases between the two germline ends. The CDR3 length is 11 residues. Germline V gives CDR1 WSHSY, CDR2 SAAADI. The CDR3 protein is CASLTNEKLFF. The CDR3 DNA reads as TGCGCCAGCCTTACCAATGAAAAACTGTTTTTT.

The chain combines TRBV5-4 with TRBJ1-2; a possible D gene is TRBD1 (6 bases). The germline V gene has CDR1 SGHNT and CDR2 YYREEE (reference sequence). V lost 4 bases to trimming and J lost 0 bases, with 13 bases between them. The CDR3 is made up of 15 amino acids. The chain's CDR3 is CASSQRGGANYGYTF. CDR3 DNA: TGTGCCAGCAGCCAACGGGGGGGCGCTAACTATGGCTACACCTTC.

This clone was seen a few times. The V gene is TRBV30, the J gene TRBJ1-1; no clear D. Per the germline V gene, CDR1 is GTSNPN and CDR2 is SVGIG (reference sequence). V was cut by 2 bases and J by 4 bases, with 11 bases left in between. This CDR3 is built from 13 residues. The CDR3 here is CAWSFILGTEAFF. CDR3 sequence (DNA): TGTGCCTGGAGTTTTATATTGGGCACTGAAGCTTTCTTT. The full variable domain, with the rest looked up from reference TRBV30 and TRBJ1-1, is SQTIHQWPATLVQPVGSPLSLECTVEGTSNPNLYWYRQAAGRGLQLLFYSVGIGQISSEVPQNLSASRPQDRQFILSSKKLLLSDSGFYLCAWSFILGTEAFFGQGTRLTVV.

The rearrangement joins TRBV5-6 to TRBJ2-2, with 8 bases lining up with TRBD1. This CDR3 contains 15 residues. The V gene end was trimmed by 4 bases and the J gene end by 3 bases; junction bases not matched to a gene: 5. The germline CDR1 and CDR2 sequences are SGHDT and YYEEEE. The CDR3 DNA follows: TGTGCCAGCAGCCCCGGGACAGGTTACACCGGGGAGCTGTTTTTT. Protein sequence: CASSPGTGYTGELFF.

The V gene is TRBV11-2, the J gene TRBJ2-1; perhaps TRBD1 as D (6 bases). Germline V CDR1 and CDR2: SGHAT, FQNNGV. V was pared by 1 base and J by 8 bases, with 9 bases between. The CDR3 is 13 amino acids. The CDR3 reads CASSLVRGDEQFF. In DNA, the CDR3 is TGTGCCAGCAGCTTAGTCAGGGGCGATGAGCAGTTCTTC.

This clone was seen only once. The genes are TRBV10-3 and TRBJ1-5; D ambiguous. The CDR3 is made up of 13 amino acids. V was cut by 3 bases and J by 7 bases, with 10 bases left in between. Germline loops: CDR1 ENHRY, CDR2 SYGVKD. DNA of the CDR3: TGTGCCATCAGTGAAGGGTCCCCCCAGCCCCAGCATTTT. It codes for CAISEGSPQPQHF.

The V gene is TRBV28, the J gene TRBJ2-4; 7 positions agree with TRBD2. The CDR3 is 16 residues long. From germline, CDR1 is MDHEN and CDR2 SYDVKM. With V trimmed by 8 bases and J by 0 bases, 10 bases remained unmatched. The CDR3 loop reads CASLGAAGVAKNIQYF. Written as DNA, the CDR3 is TGTGCCAGCCTAGGGGCCGCGGGGGTAGCCAAAAACATTCAGTACTTC.

This clone was seen more than once but under ten times. The CDR3 DNA sequence: TGTGCCAGCAGCCCGAGCACAGGGAACTACGAGCAGTACTTC. Amino acid sequence: CASSPSTGNYEQYF. The chain couples TRBV5-5 to TRBJ2-7, with D possibly TRBD1 on 6 matching bases. The CDR3 is 14 residues long. Germline V lookup: CDR1 SGHKS, CDR2 YYEKEE (reference sequence). The ends were cut back, 4 bases at V and 3 bases at J, with 14 bases in the middle.

This rearrangement joins TRBV7-9 to TRBJ2-4; D gene ambiguous. CDR1 and CDR2 (germline): SEHNR, FQNEAQ (reference sequence). This CDR3 spans 18 amino acids. V was pared by 2 bases and J by 0 bases, with 17 bases between. CDR3 region: CASSLLPGVTLAKNIQYF. The DNA of the CDR3 is TGTGCCAGCAGCTTACTGCCCGGTGTCACCTTAGCCAAAAACATTCAGTACTTC.

The CDR3 sequence: CASSQALAFPKNIQYF. The CDR3 DNA sequence: TGTGCCAGCAGCCAGGCTCTAGCATTCCCCAAAAACATTCAGTACTTC. The chain carries TRBV11-2 and TRBJ2-4; weak D call: TRBD2 (5 bases). The CDR3 covers 16 residues. Germline assignment: CDR1 SGHAT and CDR2 FQNNGV. The V end lost 5 bases, the J end lost 2 bases, and 16 bases lay between the germline ends.

The chain has TRBV28 and TRBJ2-5; the D is unclear. This CDR3 comprises 13 residues. Germline assignment: CDR1 MDHEN and CDR2 SYDVKM. Between the trimmed V and J ends, which lost 6 bases and 5 bases, there was a span of 13 bases. Here the CDR3 reads CASRNGQVETQYF. DNA for the CDR3: TGTGCCAGCAGAAACGGTCAGGTTGAGACCCAGTACTTC.

The gene calls are TRBV19 and TRBJ1-4; D is unclear. In germline, CDR1 is LNHDA, CDR2 SQIVND (reference sequence). The CDR3 runs to 16 residues. Trimming left V 3 bases short and J 0 bases short, with 11 bases between. The CDR3 reads CASSMIGLATNEKLFF. In DNA, the CDR3 is TGTGCCAGTAGTATGATCGGGTTGGCAACTAATGAAAAACTGTTTTTT.

The chain uses TRBV15 and TRBJ1-5, with D maybe TRBD1 (6 bases). The CDR3 totals 15 residues. Trimming left V 0 bases short and J 3 bases short, with 9 bases between. Germline CDR1 reads LNHNV; CDR2 reads YYDKDF (reference sequence). CDR3 bases: TGTGCCACCAGCAGAGACTGGGACAACAATCAGCCCCAGCATTTT. Translated: CATSRDWDNNQPQHF.

The chain is built from TRBV7-8 and TRBJ2-3, with D maybe TRBD2 (5 bases). V was trimmed by 4 bases and J by 6 bases, leaving 11 bases between them. Germline loops: CDR1 SGHVS, CDR2 FQNEAQ. The length of the CDR3 is 13 residues. This CDR3 reads CASSSDPGDTQYF. The CDR3 DNA sequence: TGTGCCAGCAGCTCCGATCCGGGGGATACGCAGTATTTT.

The chain carries TRBV6-6 and TRBJ2-2; TRBD1 or TRBD2 may be the D gene (5 bases each). CDR3 length: 14 amino acids. Germline values: CDR1 MNHNY, CDR2 SVGAGI (reference sequence). V was trimmed by 7 bases and J by 6 bases, leaving 15 bases between them. The CDR3 reads CASTGPGLPGELFF. Here the CDR3 DNA reads TGTGCCAGCACAGGGCCGGGGCTGCCCGGGGAGCTGTTTTTT.

The chain is built from TRBV28 and TRBJ1-2; D is perhaps TRBD1 (5 bases). Germline CDR1 MDHEN, CDR2 SYDVKM. Trimming removed 8 bases from V and 8 bases from J, with 18 bases in between. The CDR3 length is 13 residues. Here the CDR3 DNA reads TGTGCCAGCGGAACCGGGACCATGCCCGGCTACACCTTC. Its translation: CASGTGTMPGYTF.